These 23 T cell receptor beta chains were sequenced from one sample in a study of blood T cell repertoires in COVID-19. Assay used: immunoSEQ multiplex PCR; TCRdb lists only in-frame clones, some missing. The table lists roughly 60,000 clones, 65% to 85% of them singletons. Source material: peripheral blood. The receptors derive from a man older than 75 with COVID-19, enrolled during active disease.

J is TRBJ1-1 and V is TRBV5-1; 9 bases line up with TRBD1. The V gene end was trimmed by 5 bases and the J gene end by 1 base; junction bases not matched to a gene: 3. From germline, CDR1 is SGHRS and CDR2 YFSETQ. This CDR3 is built from 14 residues. DNA of the CDR3: TGCGCCAGCAGAGAGGGACAGGGGAACACTGAAGCTTTCTTT. It is translated as CASREGQGNTEAFF.

This chain joins TRBV19 and TRBJ2-1; TRBD1 matches 7 bases. The trim removed 0 bases at V and 7 bases at J, leaving 3 bases unmatched. The CDR3 loop spans 14 amino acids. The germline CDR1 and CDR2 sequences are LNHDA and SQIVND (reference sequence). CDR3 sequence: CASSIEYRGNEQFF. The CDR3 nucleotides read TGTGCCAGTAGTATAGAGTACAGGGGTAATGAGCAGTTCTTC.

This chain uses TRBV2 with TRBJ1-1, with 7 bases fitting TRBD1. The germline CDR1 and CDR2 sequences are SNHLY and FYNNEI. This CDR3 is built from 13 residues. J gave up 1 base and V 8 bases, and 4 bases lay outside the gene matches. The CDR3 nucleotides are TGTGCCAGCGAGCAGGGGGGGAACACTGAAGCTTTCTTT. Amino acid sequence: CASEQGGNTEAFF.

The rearrangement joins TRBV6-4 to TRBJ1-1; D not certain. Germline CDR1 and CDR2: MRHNA and SNTAGT. The CDR3 runs 13 residues. With 4 bases removed from V and 2 bases from J, the gap between germline ends came to 8 bases. CDR3 protein: CASSGGYNTEAFF. The CDR3 region has the DNA TGTGCCAGCAGTGGAGGGTATAACACTGAAGCTTTCTTT.

The chain links TRBV19 to TRBJ1-6; D might be TRBD1 (5 bases). The germline V gene encodes CDR1 LNHDA and CDR2 SQIVND (reference sequence). Between the trimmed V and J ends, which lost 6 bases and 9 bases, there was a span of 18 bases. The CDR3 spans 15 residues. The CDR3, as DNA: TGTGCCAGTAGGGCGGGAGGGACTGGTGGTTCACCCCTCCACTTT. This translates into CASRAGGTGGSPLHF.

The chain carries TRBV7-6 and TRBJ2-1; 9 bases align to TRBD2. Germline trimming cut 0 bases from V and 0 bases from J; bases unmatched to any gene: 3. Germline V gene data show CDR1 as SGHVS and CDR2 as FNYEAQ. The CDR3 runs 17 residues. The CDR3 sequence is CASSLALAGSSYNEQFF. The CDR3 nucleotides read TGTGCCAGCAGCTTAGCCCTAGCGGGGAGCTCCTACAATGAGCAGTTCTTC.

The count of this clone is one. At one boundary the junction diverges from the germline segment, which might be a read error. V is TRBV9 and J is TRBJ2-2; TRBD2 might be the D (5 bases). Per germline, CDR1 SGDLS and CDR2 YYNGEE. CDR3 length equals 13 residues. The CDR3: CASRTDEHRGAVF. The CDR3 DNA sequence: TGTGCCAGCCGGACGGACGAACACCGGGGAGCTGTTTTT.

The chain has TRBV5-1 and TRBJ2-1; 8 positions agree with TRBD2. CDR1 SGHRS and CDR2 YFSETQ come from the germline V gene. V lost 0 bases to trimming and J lost 2 bases; unmatched junction nucleotides: 4. The CDR3 is made up of 16 amino acids. The CDR3 nucleotides read TGCGCCAGCAGCTTGGCCGCGGGGGGTCCCTACAATGAGCAGTTCTTC. Protein: CASSLAAGGPYNEQFF.

This clone appeared once. J is TRBJ1-4 and V is TRBV20-1; D is undetermined. Germline V CDR1 and CDR2: DFQATT, SNEGSKA (reference sequence). This CDR3 contains 11 residues. The CDR3: CRGGGNEKLFF. The CDR3, as DNA: TGCAGGGGCGGAGGGAATGAAAAACTGTTTTTT.

The gene calls are TRBV5-4 and TRBJ1-2, with 11 bases matching TRBD1. There are 16 residues in the CDR3. With V trimmed by 2 bases and J by 3 bases, 6 bases remained unmatched. Germline CDR1 reads SGHNT; CDR2 reads YYREEE (reference sequence). This CDR3 is CASSLWGTGGHYGYTF. CDR3 DNA sequence: TGTGCCAGCAGCTTATGGGGGACAGGGGGGCACTATGGCTACACCTTC.

The chain uses TRBV24-1 and TRBJ2-5; D possibly corresponds to TRBD2 (6 bases). The germline V gene encodes CDR1 KGHDR and CDR2 SFDVKD. The CDR3 length is 18 residues. Trimming cost V 3 bases and J 1 base, with 20 bases left between them. The CDR3 is CATSDAGRLTPFQETQYF. CDR3 DNA: TGTGCCACCAGTGATGCGGGGCGCCTAACCCCTTTCCAAGAGACCCAGTACTTC.

The rearrangement joins TRBV19 to TRBJ1-5, with unresolved D. Trimming shortened V by 5 bases and J by 6 bases, and 11 bases separated the two germline ends. CDR3 size: 13 residues. Germline CDR1 and CDR2: LNHDA and SQIVND (reference sequence). CDR3 protein: CASSPSPPQPQHF. Written as DNA, the CDR3 is TGTGCCAGTAGTCCAAGCCCCCCTCAGCCCCAGCATTTT. The variable domain in full, completed from reference TRBV19 and TRBJ1-5, reads DGGITQSPKYLFRKEGQNVTLSCEQNLNHDAMYWYRQDPGQGLRLIYYSQIVNDFQKGDIAEGYSVSREKKESFPLTVTSAQKNPTAFYLCASSPSPPQPQHFGDGTRLSIL.

A single count supports this clone. The V gene is TRBV28, the J gene TRBJ1-6, with 8 bases fitting TRBD1. The V and J ends lost 7 bases and 14 bases, in that order; junction bases with no gene match: 16. Germline V gene sequence: CDR1 MDHEN, CDR2 SYDVKM. This CDR3 has 15 amino acids. This CDR3 is CASNVPGTGLSSLHF. The CDR3 DNA follows: TGTGCCAGCAATGTGCCCGGGACAGGATTATCCTCCCTCCACTTT.

This CDR3 is CASSFRDSRNSPLHF. The CDR3, as DNA: TGTGCCAGCAGCTTCCGGGACAGTCGAAATTCACCCCTCCACTTT. This rearrangement joins TRBV5-6 to TRBJ1-6, with 7 bases that match TRBD1. This CDR3 is 15 amino acids long. After removal of 2 bases from V and 7 bases from J, the junction contained 6 bases not matched to a gene. CDR1 and CDR2 (germline): SGHDT, YYEEEE. The full variable domain, its missing parts supplied by reference TRBV5-6 and TRBJ1-6, is DAGVTQSPTHLIKTRGQQVTLRCSPKSGHDTVSWYQQALGQGPQFIFQYYEEEERQRGNFPDRFSGHQFPNYSSELNVNALLLGDSALYLCASSFRDSRNSPLHFGNGTRLTVT.

This sequence joins TRBV7-2 and TRBJ2-1, with D unresolved. The CDR3 sequence is 15 residues long. V was pared by 2 bases and J by 0 bases, with 8 bases between. In germline, CDR1 is SGHTA, CDR2 FQGNSA. CDR3 residues: CASSLWSNSYNEQFF. The CDR3 bases are TGTGCCAGCAGCTTATGGAGTAACTCCTACAATGAGCAGTTCTTC.

The table lists this clone with a count of one. The CDR3 DNA follows: TGCGCCAGCAGCTTTGGACAGGGGTTAACGAATGAAAAACTGTTTTTT. This gives the protein CASSFGQGLTNEKLFF. The chain links TRBV5-1 to TRBJ1-4; 9 bases match TRBD1. Trimming removed 2 bases from V and 5 bases from J; junction bases left unmatched: 7. The germline V gene has CDR1 SGHRS and CDR2 YFSETQ. The CDR3 sequence is 16 residues long.

The rearrangement links TRBV2 to TRBJ2-5, with 7 positions matching TRBD1. CDR1 is SNHLY, CDR2 FYNNEI, per germline. Trimming removed 8 bases from V and 1 base from J; junction bases left unmatched: 1. CDR3 length equals 12 residues. CDR3 sequence (DNA): TGTGCCAGCGGGACAGTCCAAGAGACCCAGTACTTC. Translated: CASGTVQETQYF.

This chain connects TRBV4-2 to TRBJ2-5; 9 bases agree with TRBD1. The junction had 2 bases not matched to a gene; V was cut back by 0 bases and J by 6 bases. The CDR3 consists of 14 residues. In germline, CDR1 is LGHNA, CDR2 YNFKEQ. The CDR3, as DNA: TGTGCCAGCAGCCAAGAGGACAGGGGCAAGACCCAGTACTTC. This translates into CASSQEDRGKTQYF.

The J gene is TRBJ1-1, the V gene TRBV5-6; 8 positions agree with TRBD1. Germline trimming cut 1 base from V and 6 bases from J; bases unmatched to any gene: 5. CDR1 and CDR2 (germline): SGHDT, YYEEEE. This CDR3 region has 14 residues. The CDR3 reads CASSLRTGPPEAFF. CDR3 sequence (DNA): TGTGCCAGCAGCTTGAGGACAGGGCCCCCTGAAGCTTTCTTT.

This chain uses TRBV24-1 with TRBJ2-3, with D possibly being TRBD2 (5 bases). The germline V gene encodes CDR1 KGHDR and CDR2 SFDVKD. The CDR3 is 15 residues long. Trimming took off 3 bases at V and 3 bases at J, with 12 bases between the two ends. The CDR3 is CATSDPGVATDTQYF. DNA for the CDR3: TGTGCCACCAGTGATCCCGGAGTAGCGACAGATACGCAGTATTTT.

The chain employs TRBV30 and TRBJ1-1; D is possibly TRBD1 (5 bases). Germline V gene lookup returns CDR1 GTSNPN and CDR2 SVGIG (reference sequence). The CDR3 runs to 11 residues. Trimming pared 8 bases from V and 5 bases from J, leaving 12 bases between. The CDR3 sequence: CAGDWGTEAFF. The CDR3 region has the DNA TGTGCCGGGGACTGGGGGACTGAAGCTTTCTTT.

In DNA form, the CDR3 reads TGTGCCAGCAGCCAAGAAATGGGGACAGGGGAAACGTACGAGCAGTACGTC. Amino acids: CASSQEMGTGETYEQYV. The rearrangement uses TRBV3-1 (or the pseudogene TRBV3-2) and TRBJ2-7, with 10 bases identical to TRBD1. The length of the CDR3 is 17 residues. Germline V gene data show CDR1 as LGHDT and CDR2 as YNNKEL (reference sequence). With 0 bases clipped from V and 4 bases from J, the junction kept 9 bases outside the gene matches.

The chain combines TRBV5-1 with TRBJ2-6; 7 bases align to TRBD2. Germline CDR1 reads SGHRS; CDR2 reads YFSETQ. The CDR3 is made up of 16 amino acids. V shed 7 bases and J 3 bases; nucleotides not matched to a gene: 10. Here the CDR3 reads CASSSAGTNGANVLTF. CDR3 in DNA: TGCGCCAGCTCCAGCGCCGGGACTAATGGGGCCAACGTCCTGACTTTC.